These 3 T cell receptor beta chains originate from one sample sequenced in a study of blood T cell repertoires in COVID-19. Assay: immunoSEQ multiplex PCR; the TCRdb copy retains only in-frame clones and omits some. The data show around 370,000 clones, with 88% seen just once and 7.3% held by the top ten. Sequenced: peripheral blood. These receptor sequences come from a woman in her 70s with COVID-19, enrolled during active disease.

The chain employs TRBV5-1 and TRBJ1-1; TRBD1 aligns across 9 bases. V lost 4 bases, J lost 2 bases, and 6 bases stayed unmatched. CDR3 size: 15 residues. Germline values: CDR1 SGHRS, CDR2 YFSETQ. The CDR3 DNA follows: TGCGCCAGCAGCGACGGGACAGGGAGAAACACTGAAGCTTTCTTT. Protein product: CASSDGTGRNTEAFF. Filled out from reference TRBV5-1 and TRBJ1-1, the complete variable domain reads KAGVTQTPRYLIKTRGQQVTLSCSPISGHRSVSWYQQTPGQGLQFLFEYFSETQRNKGNFPGRFSGRQFSNSRSEMNVSTLELGDSALYLCASSDGTGRNTEAFFGQGTRLTVV.

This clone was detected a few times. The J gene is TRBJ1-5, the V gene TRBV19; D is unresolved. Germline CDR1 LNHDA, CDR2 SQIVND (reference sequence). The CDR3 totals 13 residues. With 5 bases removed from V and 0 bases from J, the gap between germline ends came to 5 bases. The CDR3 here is CASSDNSNQPQHF. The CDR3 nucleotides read TGTGCCAGTAGTGACAATAGCAATCAGCCCCAGCATTTT.

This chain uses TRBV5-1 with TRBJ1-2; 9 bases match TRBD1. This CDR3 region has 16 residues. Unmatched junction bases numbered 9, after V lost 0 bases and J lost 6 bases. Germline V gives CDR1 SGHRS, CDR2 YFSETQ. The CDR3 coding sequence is TGCGCCAGCAGCTTGGGGGACAGGGCAAAAATGGATGGCTACACCTTC. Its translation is CASSLGDRAKMDGYTF.